This entry concerns a single TCR beta chain. Antigen specificity is unknown. This CDR3 spans 15 amino acids. Unmatched junction bases numbered 18, after V lost 5 bases and J lost 13 bases. In germline, CDR1 is SGHTA, CDR2 FQGNSA. The data were taken from a study of cytomegalovirus exposure and HLA in healthy donors. About the research overall: Ancestry clustering placed roughly 86% of approximately 370 genotyped donors in the Caucasian-associated cluster. The study, taken as a whole, reports: Per a later analysis, HLA-associated TCR beta chains showed more clonal expansion than other, equally common TCR beta chains.

PCR amplification relied on 60 Vbeta primers (plus 13 Jbeta primers). The repertoire was sequenced with immunoSEQ multiplex PCR; TCRdb's copy has only in-frame clones and lacks some. The data hold around 130,000 clones, with around two thirds observed a single time. The rearrangement links TRBV7-2 to TRBJ1-2; TRBD1 matches 8 bases. The sample taken for sequencing was PBMCs. This clonotype originated in a male donor in good health and CMV-seronegative. The chain's CDR3 is CASSPLGWVDRAVTF. In DNA form, the CDR3 reads TGTGCCAGCAGCCCCCTAGGTTGGGTGGACAGGGCGGTCACCTTC.